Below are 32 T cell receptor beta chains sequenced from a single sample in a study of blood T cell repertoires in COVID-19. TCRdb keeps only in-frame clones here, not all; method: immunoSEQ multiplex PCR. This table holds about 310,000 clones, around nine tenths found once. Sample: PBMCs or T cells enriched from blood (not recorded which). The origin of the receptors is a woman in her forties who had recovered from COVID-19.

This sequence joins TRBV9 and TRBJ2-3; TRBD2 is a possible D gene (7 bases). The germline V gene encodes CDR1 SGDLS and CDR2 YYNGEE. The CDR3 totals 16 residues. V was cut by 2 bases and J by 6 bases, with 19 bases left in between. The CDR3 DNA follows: TGTGCCAGCAGCGTTACTGCGGGGGCCCTCGGGGATACGCAGTATTTT. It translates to CASSVTAGALGDTQYF.

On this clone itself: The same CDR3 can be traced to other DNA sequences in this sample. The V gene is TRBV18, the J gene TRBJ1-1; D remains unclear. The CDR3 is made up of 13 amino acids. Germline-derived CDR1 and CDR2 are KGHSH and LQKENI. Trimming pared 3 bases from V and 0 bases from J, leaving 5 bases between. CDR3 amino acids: CASSPLLNTEAFF. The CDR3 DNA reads TGTGCCAGCTCACCTTTATTGAACACTGAAGCTTTCTTT.

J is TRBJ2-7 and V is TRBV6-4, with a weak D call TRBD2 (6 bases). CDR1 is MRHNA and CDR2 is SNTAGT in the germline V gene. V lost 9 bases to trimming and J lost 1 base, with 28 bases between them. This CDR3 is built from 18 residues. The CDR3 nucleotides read TGTGCCAGGAATTTTGCCCACGGAGGGCCTCTGTATTCCTACGAGCAGTACTTC. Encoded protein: CARNFAHGGPLYSYEQYF.

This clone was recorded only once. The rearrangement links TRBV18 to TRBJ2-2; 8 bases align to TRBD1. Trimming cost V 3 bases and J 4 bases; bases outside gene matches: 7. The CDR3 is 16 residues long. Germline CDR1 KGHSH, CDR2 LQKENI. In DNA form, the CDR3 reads TGTGCCAGCTCACCGGCAGGGGGCGCGATCACCGGGGAGCTGTTTTTT. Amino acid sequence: CASSPAGGAITGELFF.

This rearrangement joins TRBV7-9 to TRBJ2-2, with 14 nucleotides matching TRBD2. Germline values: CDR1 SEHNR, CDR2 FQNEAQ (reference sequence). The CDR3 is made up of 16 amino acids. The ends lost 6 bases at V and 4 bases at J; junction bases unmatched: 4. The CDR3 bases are TGTGCCAGCAGACCTGGACTAGCGGGAGGCACCGGGGAGCTGTTTTTT. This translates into CASRPGLAGGTGELFF. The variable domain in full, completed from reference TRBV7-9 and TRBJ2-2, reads DTGVSQNPRHKITKRGQNVTFRCDPISEHNRLYWYRQTLGQGPEFLTYFQNEAQLEKSRLLSDRFSAERPKGSFSTLEIQRTEQGDSAMYLCASRPGLAGGTGELFFGEGSRLTVL.

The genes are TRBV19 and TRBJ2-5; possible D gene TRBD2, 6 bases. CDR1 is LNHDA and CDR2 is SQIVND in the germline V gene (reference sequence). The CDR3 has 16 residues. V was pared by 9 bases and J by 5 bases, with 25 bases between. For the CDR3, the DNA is TGTGCCAGCGCCCCCGGGAGCCCCCCGACCACGGAGACCCAGTACTTC. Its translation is CASAPGSPPTTETQYF.

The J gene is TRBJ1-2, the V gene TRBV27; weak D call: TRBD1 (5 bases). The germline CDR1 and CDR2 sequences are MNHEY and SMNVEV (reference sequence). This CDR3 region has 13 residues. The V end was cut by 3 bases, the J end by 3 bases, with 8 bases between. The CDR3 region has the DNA TGTGCCAGCAGTTTTGGGGCGGACTATGGCTACACCTTC. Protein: CASSFGADYGYTF.

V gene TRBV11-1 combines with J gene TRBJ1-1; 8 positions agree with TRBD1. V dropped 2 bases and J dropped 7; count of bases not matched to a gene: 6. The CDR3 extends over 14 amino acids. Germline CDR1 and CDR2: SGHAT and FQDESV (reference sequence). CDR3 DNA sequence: TGTGCCAGCAGCTTAAGCAGGGGGCCGGGTGAAGCTTTCTTT. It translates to CASSLSRGPGEAFF.

CDR3 coding DNA: TGCAGTGCTAGTGACTCCGTTTACGAGCAGTACTTC. This translates into CSASDSVYEQYF. The gene calls are TRBV20-1 and TRBJ2-7; no definite D call. V lost 3 bases, J lost 4 bases, and 10 bases lay in between. Germline V gene lookup returns CDR1 DFQATT and CDR2 SNEGSKA (reference sequence). This CDR3 has 12 residues.

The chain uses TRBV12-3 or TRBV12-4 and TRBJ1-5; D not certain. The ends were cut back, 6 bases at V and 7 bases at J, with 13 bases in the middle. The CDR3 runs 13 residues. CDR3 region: CASRQNYNQPQHF. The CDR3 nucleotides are TGTGCCAGCAGGCAAAACTATAACCAGCCCCAGCATTTT.

DNA for the CDR3: TGCGCCAGCAGCTTGGGATCAGGACAGGCCTATGGCTACACCTTC. Amino acids: CASSLGSGQAYGYTF. The chain recombines TRBV5-1 with TRBJ1-2, with 7 nucleotides matching TRBD1. The J segment lost 4 bases and the V segment lost 0 bases, leaving 6 bases of the junction unmatched. The CDR3 runs 15 residues. Per germline, CDR1 SGHRS and CDR2 YFSETQ.

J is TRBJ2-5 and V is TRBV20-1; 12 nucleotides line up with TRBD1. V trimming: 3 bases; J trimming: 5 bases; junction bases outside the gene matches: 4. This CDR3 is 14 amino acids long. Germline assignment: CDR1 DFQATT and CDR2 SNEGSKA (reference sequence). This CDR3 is CSASPGQGAETQYF. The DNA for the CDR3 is TGCAGTGCTAGTCCGGGACAGGGGGCCGAGACCCAGTACTTC.

The chain's CDR3 is CAISESSPGQGAGELFF. For the CDR3, the DNA is TGTGCCATCAGTGAGTCGTCTCCCGGACAAGGAGCCGGGGAGCTGTTTTTT. The chain joins TRBV10-3 to TRBJ2-2, with D perhaps matching TRBD1 (5 bases). Trimming removed 0 bases at V and 6 bases at J, with 17 bases between. The germline CDR1 and CDR2 sequences are ENHRY and SYGVKD. CDR3 size: 17 residues.

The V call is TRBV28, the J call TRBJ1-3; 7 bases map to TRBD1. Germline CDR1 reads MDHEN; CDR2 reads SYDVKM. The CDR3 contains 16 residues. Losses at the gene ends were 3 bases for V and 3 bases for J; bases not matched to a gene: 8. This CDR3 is CASSFATGDYGNTIYF. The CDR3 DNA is TGTGCCAGCAGTTTCGCAACAGGGGATTATGGAAACACCATATATTTT.

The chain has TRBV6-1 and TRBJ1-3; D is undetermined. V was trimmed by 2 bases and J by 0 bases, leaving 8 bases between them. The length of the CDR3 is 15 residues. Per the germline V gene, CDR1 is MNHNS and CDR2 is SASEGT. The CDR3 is CASSELQFSGNTIYF. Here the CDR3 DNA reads TGTGCCAGCAGTGAACTACAGTTCTCTGGAAACACCATATATTTT.

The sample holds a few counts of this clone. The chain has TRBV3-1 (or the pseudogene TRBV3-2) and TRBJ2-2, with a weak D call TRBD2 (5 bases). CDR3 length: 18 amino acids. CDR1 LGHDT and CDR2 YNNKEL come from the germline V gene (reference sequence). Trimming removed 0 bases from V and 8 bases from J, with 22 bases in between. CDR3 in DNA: TGTGCCAGCAGCCAAGATCTTGCAGCTTTGGGTCCGGGGGGGGAGCTGTTTTTT. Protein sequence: CASSQDLAALGPGGELFF.

The CDR3 nucleotides read TGTGCCGGGGATCAGGGCAGGGACACTGAAGCTTTCTTT. Translation: CAGDQGRDTEAFF. The rearrangement joins TRBV30 to TRBJ1-1, with a weak D call TRBD1 (5 bases). Germline V gene sequence: CDR1 GTSNPN, CDR2 SVGIG (reference sequence). V lost 8 bases and J lost 3, with 16 bases in between. CDR3 size: 13 residues.

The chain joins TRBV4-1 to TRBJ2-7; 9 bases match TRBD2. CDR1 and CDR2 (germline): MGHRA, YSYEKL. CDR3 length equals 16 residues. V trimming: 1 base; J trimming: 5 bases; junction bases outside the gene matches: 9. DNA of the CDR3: TGCGCCAGCAGCCAAGTGCGGCTAGCGGGAATGGACGAGCAGTACTTC. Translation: CASSQVRLAGMDEQYF.

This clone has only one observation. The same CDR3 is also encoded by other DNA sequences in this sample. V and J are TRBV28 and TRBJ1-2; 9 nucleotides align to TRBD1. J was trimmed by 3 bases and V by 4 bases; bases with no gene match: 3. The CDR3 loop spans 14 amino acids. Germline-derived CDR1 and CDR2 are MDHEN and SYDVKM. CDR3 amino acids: CASSSTGGDYGYTF. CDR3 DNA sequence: TGTGCCAGCAGTTCGACAGGGGGGGACTATGGCTACACCTTC.

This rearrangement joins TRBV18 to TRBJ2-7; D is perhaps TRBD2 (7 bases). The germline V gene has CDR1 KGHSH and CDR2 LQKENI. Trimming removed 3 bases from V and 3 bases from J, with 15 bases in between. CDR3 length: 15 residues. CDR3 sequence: CASSPGEGGFYEQYF. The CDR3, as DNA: TGTGCCAGCTCACCGGGAGAGGGGGGGTTCTACGAGCAGTACTTC.

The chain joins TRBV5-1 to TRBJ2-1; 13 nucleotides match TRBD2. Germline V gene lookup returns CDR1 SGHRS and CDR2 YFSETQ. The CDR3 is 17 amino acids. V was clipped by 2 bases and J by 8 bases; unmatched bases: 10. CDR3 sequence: CASSLGLAGEGSDEQFF. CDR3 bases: TGCGCCAGCAGCTTAGGACTAGCGGGAGAGGGGTCCGATGAGCAGTTCTTC.

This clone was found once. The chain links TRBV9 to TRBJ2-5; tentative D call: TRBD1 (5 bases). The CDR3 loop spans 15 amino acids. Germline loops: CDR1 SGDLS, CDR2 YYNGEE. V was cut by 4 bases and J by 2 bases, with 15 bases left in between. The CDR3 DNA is TGTGCCAGCAGCCCGCCCGACAGTCTTCAAGAGACCCAGTACTTC. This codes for CASSPPDSLQETQYF. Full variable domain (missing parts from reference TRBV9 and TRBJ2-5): DSGVTQTPKHLITATGQRVTLRCSPRSGDLSVYWYQQSLDQGLQFLIQYYNGEERAKGNILERFSAQQFPDLHSELNLSSLELGDSALYFCASSPPDSLQETQYFGPGTRLLVL.

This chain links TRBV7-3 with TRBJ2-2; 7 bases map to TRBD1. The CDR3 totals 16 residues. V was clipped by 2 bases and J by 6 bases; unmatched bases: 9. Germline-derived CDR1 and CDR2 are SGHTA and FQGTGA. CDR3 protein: CASSLVQGMSSGELFF. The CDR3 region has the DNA TGTGCCAGCAGCTTAGTACAGGGGATGTCTTCCGGGGAGCTGTTTTTT.

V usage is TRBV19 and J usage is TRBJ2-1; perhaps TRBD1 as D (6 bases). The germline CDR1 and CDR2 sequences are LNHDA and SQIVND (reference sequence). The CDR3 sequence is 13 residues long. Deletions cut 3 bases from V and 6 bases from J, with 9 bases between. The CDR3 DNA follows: TGTGCCAGTAGTATGCAGGGGAGCAATGAGCAGTTCTTC. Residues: CASSMQGSNEQFF.

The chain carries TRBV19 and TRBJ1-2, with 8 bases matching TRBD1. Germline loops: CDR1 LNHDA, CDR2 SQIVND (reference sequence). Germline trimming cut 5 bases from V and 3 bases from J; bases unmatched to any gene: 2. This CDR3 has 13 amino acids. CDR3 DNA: TGTGCCAGTAGTCTACAGGGGGACTATGGCTACACCTTC. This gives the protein CASSLQGDYGYTF. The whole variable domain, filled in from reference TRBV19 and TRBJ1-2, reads DGGITQSPKYLFRKEGQNVTLSCEQNLNHDAMYWYRQDPGQGLRLIYYSQIVNDFQKGDIAEGYSVSREKKESFPLTVTSAQKNPTAFYLCASSLQGDYGYTFGSGTRLTVV.

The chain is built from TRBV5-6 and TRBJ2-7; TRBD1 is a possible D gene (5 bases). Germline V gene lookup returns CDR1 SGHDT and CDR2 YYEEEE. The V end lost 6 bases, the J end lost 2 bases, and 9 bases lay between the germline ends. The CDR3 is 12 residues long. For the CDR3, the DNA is TGTGCCAGCAACAGGCTTACCTACGAGCAGTACTTC. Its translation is CASNRLTYEQYF.

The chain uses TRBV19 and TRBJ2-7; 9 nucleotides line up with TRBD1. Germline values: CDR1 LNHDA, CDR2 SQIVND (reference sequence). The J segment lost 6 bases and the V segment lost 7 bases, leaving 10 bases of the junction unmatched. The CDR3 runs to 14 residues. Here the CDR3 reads CASTQTGGAGEQYF. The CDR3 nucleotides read TGTGCCAGTACTCAAACAGGGGGCGCGGGCGAGCAGTACTTC.

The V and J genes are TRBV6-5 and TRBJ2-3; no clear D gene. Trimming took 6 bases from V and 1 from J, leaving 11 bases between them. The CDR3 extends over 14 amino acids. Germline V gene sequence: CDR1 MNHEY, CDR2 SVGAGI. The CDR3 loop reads CASSRPSGTDTQYF. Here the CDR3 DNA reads TGTGCCAGCAGCAGGCCATCTGGCACAGATACGCAGTATTTT.

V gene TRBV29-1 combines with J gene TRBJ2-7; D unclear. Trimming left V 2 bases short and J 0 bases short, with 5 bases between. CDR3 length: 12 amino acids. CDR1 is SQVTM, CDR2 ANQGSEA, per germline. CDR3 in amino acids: CSVETVSYEQYF. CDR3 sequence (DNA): TGCAGCGTTGAAACGGTCTCCTACGAGCAGTACTTC.

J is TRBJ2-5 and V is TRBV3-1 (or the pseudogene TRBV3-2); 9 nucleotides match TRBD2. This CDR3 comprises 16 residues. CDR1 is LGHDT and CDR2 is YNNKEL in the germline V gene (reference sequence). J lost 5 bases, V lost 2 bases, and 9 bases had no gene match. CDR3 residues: CASSQMAAGGSETQYF. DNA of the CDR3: TGTGCCAGCAGCCAAATGGCGGCGGGGGGGTCGGAGACCCAGTACTTC.

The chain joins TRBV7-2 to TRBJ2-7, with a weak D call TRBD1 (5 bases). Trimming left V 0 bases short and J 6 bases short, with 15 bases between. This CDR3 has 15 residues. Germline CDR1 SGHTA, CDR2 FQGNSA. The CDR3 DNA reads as TGTGCCAGCAGCTTAGCCACGGCCTCTGGGGCCGAGCAGTACTTC. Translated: CASSLATASGAEQYF.

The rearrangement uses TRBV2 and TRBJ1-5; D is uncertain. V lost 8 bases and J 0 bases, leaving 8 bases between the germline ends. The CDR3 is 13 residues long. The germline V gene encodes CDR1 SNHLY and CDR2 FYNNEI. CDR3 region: CASRGYSNQPQHF. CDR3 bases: TGTGCCAGCCGCGGGTATAGCAATCAGCCCCAGCATTTT.